These 27 T cell receptor beta chains were sequenced from one sample in a study of blood T cell repertoires in COVID-19. Produced via immunoSEQ multiplex PCR; TCRdb's table is partial and in-frame only. Of about 340,000 clones detected, 75% to 90% appear once; the ten largest clones hold 7.1%. The material sequenced was peripheral blood. These TCRs come from a woman aged 60-70 years with COVID-19, enrolled during active disease.

J is TRBJ2-1 and V is TRBV20-1; D is unclear. The CDR3 consists of 11 residues. Germline V gene lookup returns CDR1 DFQATT and CDR2 SNEGSKA (reference sequence). V was pared by 2 bases and J by 12 bases, with 11 bases between. The CDR3 region has the DNA TGCAGTGCTAGACAGTCTTCTGGGCAGTTCTTC. Its translation: CSARQSSGQFF.

The chain couples TRBV2 to TRBJ2-5; 13 nucleotides agree with TRBD2. CDR1 and CDR2 from the germline V gene are SNHLY and FYNNEI. Losses at the gene ends were 7 bases for V and 4 bases for J; bases not matched to a gene: 15. The CDR3 totals 18 residues. The CDR3 spells CASKSRTSGGAVLETQYF. CDR3 DNA: TGTGCCAGCAAGTCTAGAACTAGCGGGGGGGCCGTTTTAGAGACCCAGTACTTC. The whole variable domain, remainder taken from reference TRBV2 and TRBJ2-5, is EPEVTQTPSHQVTQMGQEVILRCVPISNHLYFYWYRQILGQKVEFLVSFYNNEISEKSEIFDDQFSVERPDGSNFTLKIRSTKLEDSAMYFCASKSRTSGGAVLETQYFGPGTRLLVL.

This chain uses TRBV7-9 with TRBJ2-3; 9 bases match TRBD2. Germline CDR1 reads SEHNR; CDR2 reads FQNEAQ (reference sequence). V dropped 6 bases and J dropped 1; count of bases not matched to a gene: 14. The CDR3 spans 18 residues. This CDR3 is CASSPQGLSSGGTDTQYF. CDR3 sequence (DNA): TGTGCCAGCAGTCCCCAGGGGCTATCTAGCGGGGGCACAGATACGCAGTATTTT.

DNA of the CDR3: TGTGCCAGCAGCATCCAACAGGGTCCCTCCTACAATGAGCAGTTCTTC. Its protein is CASSIQQGPSYNEQFF. The chain joins TRBV9 to TRBJ2-1, with D tentatively TRBD1 (6 bases). The V end was cut by 4 bases, the J end by 0 bases, with 14 bases between. The CDR3 sequence is 16 residues long. The V gene's germline CDR1 is SGDLS and CDR2 YYNGEE.

The V call is TRBV5-1, the J call TRBJ2-7; D might be TRBD2 (5 bases). Germline lookup yields CDR1 SGHRS and CDR2 YFSETQ. The CDR3 is 13 residues long. Deletions cut 5 bases from V and 1 base from J, with 10 bases between. The CDR3 region has the DNA TGCGCCAGCAGGAGGGATTTATCCTACGAGCAGTACTTC. Translating it yields CASRRDLSYEQYF. Full variable domain (rest looked up from reference TRBV5-1 and TRBJ2-7): KAGVTQTPRYLIKTRGQQVTLSCSPISGHRSVSWYQQTPGQGLQFLFEYFSETQRNKGNFPGRFSGRQFSNSRSEMNVSTLELGDSALYLCASRRDLSYEQYFGPGTRLTVT.

The chain employs TRBV3-1 (or the pseudogene TRBV3-2) and TRBJ2-1, with D unclear. V dropped 4 bases and J dropped 7 bases, with 8 bases sitting between them. The CDR3 has 12 residues. CDR1 and CDR2 (germline): LGHDT, YNNKEL (reference sequence). CDR3 nucleotides: TGTGCCAGCAGCCGATACGAGAATGAGCAGTTCTTC. Translation: CASSRYENEQFF.

The CDR3 is CASSGGYTEAFF. The CDR3 coding sequence is TGTGCCAGCAGCGGCGGCTACACTGAAGCTTTCTTT. The chain recombines TRBV9 with TRBJ1-1; D ambiguous. The CDR3 runs 12 residues. Trimming took 3 bases from V and 3 from J, leaving 6 bases between them. CDR1 and CDR2 from the germline V gene are SGDLS and YYNGEE.

This clone appeared a single time. This chain links TRBV18 with TRBJ1-2; a possible D gene is TRBD1 (6 bases). CDR1 and CDR2 from the germline V gene are KGHSH and LQKENI. The CDR3 sequence is 13 residues long. Trimming shortened V by 3 bases and J by 8 bases, and 13 bases separated the two germline ends. The CDR3 nucleotides are TGTGCCAGCTCACCTCCGGGACAAGGGGGCTACACCTTC. This encodes CASSPPGQGGYTF.

This sequence joins TRBV28 and TRBJ1-1; a weak D match, TRBD1 (6 bases). The CDR3 has 15 residues. Looked up from germline, CDR1 is MDHEN and CDR2 is SYDVKM. V lost 8 bases to trimming and J lost 2 bases, with 18 bases between them. CDR3 sequence reads: CASYVGAGDNTEAFF. In DNA form, the CDR3 reads TGTGCCAGCTACGTGGGGGCAGGCGATAACACTGAAGCTTTCTTT.

The chain employs TRBV6-5 and TRBJ2-2; tentative D call: TRBD2 (6 bases). Germline loops: CDR1 MNHEY, CDR2 SVGAGI. The CDR3 loop spans 15 amino acids. Trimming pared 6 bases from V and 6 bases from J, leaving 17 bases between. In nucleotides, the CDR3 is TGTGCCAGCAGCCTTAGGAGGGGCGCGCCCGGGGAGCTGTTTTTT. Protein: CASSLRRGAPGELFF.

This clone has more than one count but fewer than ten. This chain connects TRBV7-2 to TRBJ1-6; 9 bases map to TRBD1. The V and J ends lost 5 bases and 7 bases, in that order; junction bases with no gene match: 6. The CDR3 covers 15 residues. Germline assignment: CDR1 SGHTA and CDR2 FQGNSA. The CDR3 region is CASSPGTGMNSPLHF. CDR3 coding DNA: TGTGCCAGCAGCCCAGGGACAGGGATGAATTCACCCCTCCACTTT. Filled out from reference TRBV7-2 and TRBJ1-6, the complete variable domain reads GAGVSQSPSNKVTEKGKDVELRCDPISGHTALYWYRQSLGQGLEFLIYFQGNSAPDKSGLPSDRFSAERTGGSVSTLTIQRTQQEDSAVYLCASSPGTGMNSPLHFGNGTRLTVT.

V is TRBV6-2 or TRBV6-3 and J is TRBJ1-1, with TRBD1 matching over 7 bases. V was clipped by 2 bases and J by 3 bases; unmatched bases: 3. Germline V gene sequence: CDR1 MNHEY, CDR2 SVGEGT. The CDR3 totals 14 residues. The CDR3 DNA reads TGTGCCAGCAGTTACCAAGACAGGGACACTGAAGCTTTCTTT. Residues: CASSYQDRDTEAFF.

The rearrangement joins TRBV7-2 to TRBJ1-1; D possibly corresponds to TRBD1 (5 bases). Germline CDR1 reads SGHTA; CDR2 reads FQGNSA. The V and J ends lost 5 bases and 7 bases respectively, with 11 bases between them. The CDR3 runs 12 residues. The CDR3 coding sequence is TGTGCCAGCAGCCTGGGGGGGGATGAAGCTTTCTTT. This codes for CASSLGGDEAFF.

V is TRBV6-5 and J is TRBJ2-1; 7 bases are shared with TRBD1. CDR3 length equals 13 residues. Germline V gene lookup returns CDR1 MNHEY and CDR2 SVGAGI. Trimming removed 4 bases from V and 9 bases from J; junction bases left unmatched: 6. CDR3 sequence (DNA): TGTGCCAGCAGTTCCCGGGACAGCGGTGAGCAGTTCTTC. This translates into CASSSRDSGEQFF.

The V call is TRBV6-1, the J call TRBJ2-1; TRBD2 aligns across 11 bases. CDR3 size: 16 residues. In germline, CDR1 is MNHNS, CDR2 SASEGT. V was clipped by 4 bases and J by 6 bases; unmatched bases: 8. CDR3 DNA sequence: TGTGCCAGCAGTGCCCTCGGACTAGCGGGTGGCAATGAGCAGTTCTTC. This translates into CASSALGLAGGNEQFF.

This clone has more than one count but fewer than ten. V usage is TRBV3-1 (or the pseudogene TRBV3-2) and J usage is TRBJ1-3, with TRBD1 as a possible D gene (5 bases). There are 18 residues in the CDR3. The germline gives CDR1 LGHDT, CDR2 YNNKEL (reference sequence). Trimming cost V 1 base and J 0 bases, with 16 bases left between them. CDR3 in amino acids: CASSQGVWGLSSGNTIYF. CDR3 in DNA: TGTGCCAGCAGCCAAGGGGTCTGGGGCCTAAGCTCTGGAAACACCATATATTTT.

V and J are TRBV7-9 and TRBJ1-3; a possible D gene is TRBD1 (6 bases). The germline CDR1 and CDR2 sequences are SEHNR and FQNEAQ (reference sequence). V was cut by 7 bases and J by 5 bases, with 21 bases left in between. CDR3 size: 16 residues. For the CDR3, the DNA is TGTGCCAGCACCACTCAAAGGCCGGGACACAGAAACACCATATATTTT. Residues: CASTTQRPGHRNTIYF.

The genes are TRBV6-1 and TRBJ1-1; no definite D call. The CDR3 covers 14 residues. Germline CDR1 and CDR2: MNHNS and SASEGT. Between the trimmed V and J ends, which lost 0 bases and 10 bases, there was a span of 15 bases. The CDR3 DNA is TGTGCCAGCAGTGAAGCGCTACCTAGATTCGGAGCTTTCTTT. Amino acids: CASSEALPRFGAFF.

This clone was seen many times. V usage is TRBV7-3 and J usage is TRBJ1-2; 10 bases map to TRBD1. V lost 3 bases to trimming and J lost 7 bases; unmatched junction nucleotides: 2. The germline CDR1 and CDR2 sequences are SGHTA and FQGTGA. The CDR3 has 13 residues. The CDR3 nucleotides read TGTGCCAGCAGCTTCGGGACAGGGGTTGGCTACACCTTC. Translation: CASSFGTGVGYTF.

V gene TRBV7-2 combines with J gene TRBJ2-1, with 9 bases that match TRBD2. The J segment lost 3 bases and the V segment lost 3 bases, leaving 9 bases of the junction unmatched. This CDR3 is 17 amino acids long. Germline V CDR1 and CDR2: SGHTA, FQGNSA. This chain's CDR3 is CASSFVAGASGYNEQFF. CDR3 bases: TGTGCCAGCAGCTTTGTAGCGGGGGCGAGCGGCTACAATGAGCAGTTCTTC.

V gene TRBV6-5 combines with J gene TRBJ2-7, with D possibly matching TRBD1 (6 bases). Trimming left V 5 bases short and J 3 bases short, with 11 bases between. CDR1 MNHEY and CDR2 SVGAGI come from the germline V gene. The CDR3 covers 13 residues. The CDR3 loop reads CASSQVQGYEQYF. CDR3 bases: TGTGCCAGCAGTCAGGTACAGGGCTACGAGCAGTACTTC.

The CDR3 region has the DNA TGTGCCAGCAGTTTATCGATCACTAGCGGGGGCTACGAGCAGTACTTC. This sequence encodes CASSLSITSGGYEQYF. This chain connects TRBV27 to TRBJ2-7; 11 nucleotides align to TRBD2. Unmatched junction bases numbered 4, after V lost 0 bases and J lost 3 bases. CDR1 is MNHEY and CDR2 is SMNVEV in the germline V gene (reference sequence). There are 16 residues in the CDR3.

The chain combines TRBV2 with TRBJ1-6; D unclear. The CDR3 is 13 amino acids. Germline CDR1 reads SNHLY; CDR2 reads FYNNEI. Deletions cut 1 base from V and 9 bases from J, with 7 bases between. In nucleotides, the CDR3 is TGTGCCAGCAGTGAAGGGGGAGGTTCACCCCTCCACTTT. This codes for CASSEGGGSPLHF.

The rearrangement uses TRBV5-1 and TRBJ2-3, with 14 positions matching TRBD2. V was clipped by 0 bases and J by 0 bases; unmatched bases: 0. CDR1 is SGHRS and CDR2 is YFSETQ in the germline V gene. The CDR3 is 17 residues long. CDR3 DNA sequence: TGCGCCAGCAGCTTGGGACTAGCGGGGGGGAGCACAGATACGCAGTATTTT. Amino acids: CASSLGLAGGSTDTQYF. Full variable domain (remainder filled in from reference TRBV5-1 and TRBJ2-3): KAGVTQTPRYLIKTRGQQVTLSCSPISGHRSVSWYQQTPGQGLQFLFEYFSETQRNKGNFPGRFSGRQFSNSRSEMNVSTLELGDSALYLCASSLGLAGGSTDTQYFGPGTRLTVL.

J is TRBJ2-3 and V is TRBV4-2, with a weak D call TRBD2 (5 bases). Looked up from germline, CDR1 is LGHNA and CDR2 is YNFKEQ. This CDR3 is 20 amino acids long. Between the trimmed V and J ends, which lost 0 bases and 1 base, there was a span of 23 bases. CDR3 residues: CASSQDAVIATEVGTDTQYF. Written as DNA, the CDR3 is TGTGCCAGCAGCCAAGATGCGGTAATAGCGACGGAAGTGGGCACAGATACGCAGTATTTT.

This CDR3 is CASSLDPSGGHEQFF. DNA of the CDR3: TGTGCCAGCAGCTTAGATCCTAGCGGGGGGCATGAGCAGTTCTTC. The gene calls are TRBV7-9 and TRBJ2-1; 11 nucleotides match TRBD2. CDR3 length: 15 residues. V dropped 1 base and J dropped 8; count of bases not matched to a gene: 4. The germline V gene has CDR1 SEHNR and CDR2 FQNEAQ (reference sequence). The whole variable domain, remainder taken from reference TRBV7-9 and TRBJ2-1, is DTGVSQNPRHKITKRGQNVTFRCDPISEHNRLYWYRQTLGQGPEFLTYFQNEAQLEKSRLLSDRFSAERPKGSFSTLEIQRTEQGDSAMYLCASSLDPSGGHEQFFGPGTRLTVL.

J is TRBJ2-1 and V is TRBV29-1; D unclear. The V end lost 3 bases, the J end lost 0 bases, and 6 bases lay between the germline ends. The CDR3 has 13 amino acids. The V gene's germline CDR1 is SQVTM and CDR2 ANQGSEA. CDR3 nucleotides: TGCAGCGTTGACCAACTCTCCTACAATGAGCAGTTCTTC. Translation: CSVDQLSYNEQFF.